This T cell receptor (beta chain) was recovered during a study of blood T cell repertoires in COVID-19. Clones were sequenced by immunoSEQ multiplex PCR, and TCRdb holds only the in-frame ones, with some missing. The top ten clones hold 1% of a sample with about 310,000 clones, 80% to 90% of them seen once. This clonotype originated in a man aged 50 to 59 with active or convalescent COVID-19. Sequenced input: peripheral blood.

The CDR3 nucleotides read TGCGCCAGCAGCTTGGTCGGGGGCCAAGAGACCCAGTACTTC. This codes for CASSLVGGQETQYF. This sequence joins TRBV5-1 and TRBJ2-5; a possible D gene is TRBD2 (6 bases). Trimming shortened V by 0 bases and J by 1 base, and 7 bases separated the two germline ends. The CDR3 extends over 14 amino acids. Germline V gene data show CDR1 as SGHRS and CDR2 as YFSETQ.